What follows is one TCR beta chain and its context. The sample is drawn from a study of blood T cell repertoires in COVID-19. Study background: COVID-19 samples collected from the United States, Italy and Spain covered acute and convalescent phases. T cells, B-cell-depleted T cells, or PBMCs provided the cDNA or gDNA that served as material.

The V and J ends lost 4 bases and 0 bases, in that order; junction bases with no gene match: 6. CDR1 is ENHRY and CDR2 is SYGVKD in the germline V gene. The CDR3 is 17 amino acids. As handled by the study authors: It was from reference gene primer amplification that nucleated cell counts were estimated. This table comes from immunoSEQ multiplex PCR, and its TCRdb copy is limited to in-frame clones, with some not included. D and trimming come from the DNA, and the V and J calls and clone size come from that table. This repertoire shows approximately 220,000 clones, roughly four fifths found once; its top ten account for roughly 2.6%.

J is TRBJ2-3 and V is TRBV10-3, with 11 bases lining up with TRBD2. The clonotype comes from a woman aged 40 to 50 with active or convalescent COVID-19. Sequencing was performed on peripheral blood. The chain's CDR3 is CAISGRLAGTSTDTQYF. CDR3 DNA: TGTGCCATCAGTGGAAGACTAGCGGGAACTAGCACAGATACGCAGTATTTT.